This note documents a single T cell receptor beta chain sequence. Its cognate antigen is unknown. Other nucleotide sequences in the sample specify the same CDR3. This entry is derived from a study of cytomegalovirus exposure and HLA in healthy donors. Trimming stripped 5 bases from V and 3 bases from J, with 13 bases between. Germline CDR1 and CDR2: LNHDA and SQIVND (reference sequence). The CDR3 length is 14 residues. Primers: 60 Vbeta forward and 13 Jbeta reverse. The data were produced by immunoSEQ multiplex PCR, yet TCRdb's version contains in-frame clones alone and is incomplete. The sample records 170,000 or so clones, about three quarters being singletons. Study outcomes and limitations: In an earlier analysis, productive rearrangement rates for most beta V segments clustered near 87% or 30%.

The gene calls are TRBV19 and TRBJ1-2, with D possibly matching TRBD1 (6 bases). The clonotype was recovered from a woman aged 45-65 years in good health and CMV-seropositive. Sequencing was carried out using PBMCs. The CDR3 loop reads CASSAQGLDYGYTF. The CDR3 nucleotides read TGTGCCAGTAGTGCCCAGGGGCTTGACTATGGCTACACCTTC. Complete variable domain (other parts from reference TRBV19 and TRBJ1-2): DGGITQSPKYLFRKEGQNVTLSCEQNLNHDAMYWYRQDPGQGLRLIYYSQIVNDFQKGDIAEGYSVSREKKESFPLTVTSAQKNPTAFYLCASSAQGLDYGYTFGSGTRLTVV.